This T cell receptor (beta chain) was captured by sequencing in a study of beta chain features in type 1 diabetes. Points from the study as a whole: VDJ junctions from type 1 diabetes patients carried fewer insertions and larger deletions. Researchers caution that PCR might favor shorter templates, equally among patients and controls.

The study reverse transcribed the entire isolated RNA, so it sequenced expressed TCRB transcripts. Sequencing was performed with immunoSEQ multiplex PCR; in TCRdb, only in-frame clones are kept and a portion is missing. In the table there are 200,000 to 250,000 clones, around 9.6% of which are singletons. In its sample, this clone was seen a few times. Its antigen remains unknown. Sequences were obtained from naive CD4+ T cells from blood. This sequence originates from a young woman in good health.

The CDR3 DNA sequence: TGTGCCAGCACAAAAAGACAGGGTAGTCACGAGCAGTACTTC. Translation gives CASTKRQGSHEQYF. The V and J genes are TRBV2 and TRBJ2-7, with 7 bases identical to TRBD1. The CDR3 sequence is 14 residues long. Germline assignment: CDR1 SNHLY and CDR2 FYNNEI. The V segment lost 7 bases and the J segment 5 bases; nucleotides outside the gene matches: 11.